These T cell receptor beta chains were read from a single sample in a study of Graves' ophthalmopathy and Graves' hyperthyroidism. TCRdb passed the multiplex PCR reads through MiXCR, listing each CDR3 protein once. The data contain a few hundred thousand distinct CDR3 sequences, about a sixth of them singletons. Sequenced input: peripheral blood. Receptors were obtained from an adult woman with stable Graves' hyperthyroidism. CDR3s include the opening cysteine and the closing phenylalanine or tryptophan. The order of the fields is D gene, clone size, J gene, V gene, CDR3 protein, CDR3 DNA. D genes are given only for firm matches. Expanded clones are given a class, and other clones once, few, many or no size at all.

. | many | TRBJ2-7 | TRBV30 | CAWSKGNRYEQYF | TGTGCCTGGAGTAAAGGTAATAGATACGAGCAGTACTTC
TRBD1 | many | TRBJ2-7 | TRBV7-6 | CASSTGQDYEQYF | TGTGCCAGCAGTACGGGACAGGACTACGAGCAGTACTTC
. | many | TRBJ2-7 | TRBV2 | CASSEPQRTYEQYF | TGTGCCAGCAGTGAACCACAGAGAACCTACGAGCAGTACTTC
TRBD2 | many | TRBJ2-2 | TRBV6-2/TRBV6-3 | CASSYSRSGRALGAGELFF | TGTGCCAGCAGTTACTCGAGAAGCGGGAGGGCCCTCGGGGCCGGGGAGCTGTTTTTT
. | many | TRBJ2-5 | TRBV29-1 | CSVALPNRGETQYF | TGCAGCGTTGCTCTCCCTAACCGGGGGGAGACCCAGTACTTC
TRBD1 | many | TRBJ2-5 | TRBV27 | CASNPGGLPETQYF | TGTGCCAGCAACCCAGGGGGCCTCCCAGAGACCCAGTACTTC
TRBD2 | many | TRBJ2-7 | TRBV7-9 | CASSLLPSSGAYEQYF | TGTGCCAGCAGCTTACTCCCGAGCAGCGGGGCCTACGAGCAGTACTTC
TRBD1 | . | TRBJ1-2 | TRBV19 | CASSVEGAPRYGYTF | TGTGCCAGTAGTGTCGAGGGGGCGCCTCGTTATGGCTACACCTTC
TRBD2 | . | TRBJ2-7 | TRBV9 | CASSVAPGGDYEQYF | TGTGCCAGCAGCGTAGCCCCTGGGGGGGATTACGAGCAGTACTTC
. | many | TRBJ2-7 | TRBV5-5 | CASIDDKNYEQYF | TGTGCCAGCATTGACGACAAAAACTACGAGCAGTACTTC
. | many | TRBJ2-7 | TRBV28 | CASSFIQGSYEQYF | TGTGCCAGCAGTTTTATACAGGGCTCCTACGAGCAGTACTTC
. | few | TRBJ1-2 | TRBV4-1 | CASSQGPGNGYTF | TGCGCCAGCAGCCAAGGTCCGGGGAACGGCTACACCTTC
TRBD1 | few | TRBJ1-1 | TRBV13 | CASSLVGQGPNTEAFF | TGTGCCAGCAGCTTAGTAGGACAGGGGCCGAACACTGAAGCTTTCTTT
. | . | TRBJ2-5 | TRBV5-1 | CASSLEGGVFQETQYF | TGTGCCAGCAGCTTGGAGGGTGGAGTTTTCCAAGAGACCCAGTACTTC
. | many | TRBJ1-2 | TRBV10-3 | CAISESPPFSYGYTF | TGTGCCATCAGTGAGTCTCCCCCATTTTCCTATGGCTACACCTTC
. | many | TRBJ1-5 | TRBV25-1 | CASSYGNQPQHF | TGTGCCAGCAGTTACGGTAATCAGCCCCAGCATTTT
TRBD2 | many | TRBJ2-7 | TRBV5-1 | CASSFGAGPYEQYF | TGCGCCAGCAGCTTCGGAGCGGGGCCCTACGAGCAGTACTTC
. | few | TRBJ1-5 | TRBV5-1 | CASSPGGGLTSNQPQHF | TGCGCCAGCAGCCCCGGGGGGGGGCTTACGAGCAATCAGCCCCAGCATTTT
. | many | TRBJ1-2 | TRBV5-6 | CASRYPLQLGYTF | TGTGCCAGCAGATACCCATTACAGCTTGGCTACACCTTC
. | many | TRBJ2-2 | TRBV5-1 | CASSLGLVDTGELFF | TGCGCCAGCAGCTTGGGACTAGTCGACACCGGGGAGCTGTTTTTT
TRBD2 | . | TRBJ2-7 | TRBV6-5 | CASSSTSGRLYEQYF | TGTGCCAGCAGTTCGACTAGCGGGAGATTATACGAGCAGTACTTC
TRBD2 | many | TRBJ2-7 | TRBV4-1 | CASSQDRLVTSGRANEQYF | TGCGCCAGCAGCCAAGATAGGCTGGTTACTAGCGGGAGGGCCAACGAGCAGTACTTC
TRBD2 | . | TRBJ2-5 | TRBV10-3 | CAISAIAGYQETQYF | TGTGCCATCAGTGCGATAGCGGGGTACCAAGAGACCCAGTACTTC
TRBD2 | many | TRBJ2-5 | TRBV6-1 | CASFSAGSLETQYF | TGTGCCAGCTTTTCAGCGGGATCTTTGGAGACCCAGTACTTC
. | many | TRBJ1-1 | TRBV6-5 | CASSYSLNTEAFF | TGTGCCAGCAGTTACTCGCTGAACACTGAAGCTTTCTTT
TRBD2 | once | TRBJ2-2 | TRBV28 | CASSSPSGLAGGRGHGELFF | TGTGCCAGCAGTTCCCCGTCAGGACTAGCGGGAGGGCGTGGACACGGGGAGCTGTTTTTT
. | many | TRBJ2-7 | TRBV6-5 | CASRGGSSYEQYF | TGTGCCAGCAGGGGTGGTTCGTCCTACGAGCAGTACTTC
. | many | TRBJ2-2 | TRBV28 | CASSLRAQIGELFF | TGTGCCAGCAGTTTACGAGCCCAGATCGGGGAGCTGTTTTTT
. | . | TRBJ1-5 | TRBV12-3/TRBV12-4 | CASSLLAGNQPQHF | TGTGCCAGCAGTTTACTGGCGGGGAATCAGCCCCAGCATTTT
. | many | TRBJ2-2 | TRBV24-1 | CATSVGDTGELFF | TGTGCCACCAGTGTGGGCGACACCGGGGAGCTGTTTTTT
. | . | TRBJ1-1 | TRBV10-3 | CAISGSSKNTEAFF | TGTGCCATCAGTGGATCCAGCAAAAACACTGAAGCTTTCTTT
TRBD1 | many | TRBJ1-1 | TRBV4-3 | CASSPRTGGMNTEAFF | TGCGCCAGCAGCCCCCGGACAGGGGGGATGAACACTGAAGCTTTCTTT